These T cell receptor beta chains were read from a single sample in a study of draining lymph node invasion in breast cancer. TCRdb redid the calling of the bulk RNA-seq reads with MiXCR, one entry per CDR3 protein. The sample gives several thousand distinct CDR3 sequences, about three quarters of which show up once; about 1.7% is in the top ten. The sample comprised sorted memory CD4+ effector T cells from a lymph node. The receptor source for this set is a female donor with luminal breast cancer. The CDR3 runs from the conserved cysteine through the conserved F or W.

V	J	CDR3
TRBV29-1	TRBJ1-1	CSVELSSGLTEAFF
TRBV27	TRBJ2-5	CASSSLGLAGTQYF
TRBV20-1	TRBJ2-5	CSANRGLGETQYF
TRBV18	TRBJ2-2	CASSVDRENTGELFF
TRBV25-1	TRBJ1-1	CASSEVTGEGAEAFF
TRBV6-1	TRBJ1-2	CASTTLSGVRSSSGYTF
TRBV20-1	TRBJ2-1	CSAPRTNRRGNEQFF
TRBV7-9	TRBJ1-2	CASSRTGATYGYTF
TRBV6-1	TRBJ2-5	CASSGGLVGTQYF
TRBV5-1	TRBJ2-7	CASSLATGGLLYEQYF
TRBV5-1	TRBJ2-3	CASSLHVGQVGKDTQYF
TRBV14	TRBJ1-1	CASSQEENTEAFF
TRBV11-2	TRBJ1-5	CASSFNAGTGIQHF
TRBV25-1	TRBJ2-3	CASSDVTQYF
TRBV5-1	TRBJ2-1	CASSPRVGGANNEQFF
TRBV27	TRBJ2-7	CASSQDGRLREQYF
TRBV13	TRBJ1-3	CASSPNGWALSGNTIYF
TRBV19	TRBJ1-1	CASSPGLRDYNTEAFF
TRBV5-1	TRBJ2-2	CASSLGSLGNTGELFF
TRBV30	TRBJ2-7	CAWRGRRGEAYEQYF
TRBV9	TRBJ2-2	CASSVEAGELFF
TRBV7-2	TRBJ2-1	CASSLSGSPYNEQFF
TRBV9	TRBJ1-5	CASSVTGTGHF
TRBV5-4	TRBJ2-7	CASSLAGSGGLNEQYF
TRBV7-2	TRBJ2-5	CASSLVGGPQETQYF
TRBV4-3	TRBJ1-1	CASSQGLQRNTEAFF
TRBV29-1	TRBJ1-6	CSVAMDSSGSPLHF
TRBV7-9	TRBJ1-4	CASSLLAHEKLFF
TRBV19	TRBJ1-1	CASTHRDYTEAFF
TRBV5-1	TRBJ2-3	CASSYRDRGPTDTQYF
TRBV28	TRBJ2-5	CASSIRTGQETQYF
TRBV7-1	TRBJ1-2	CASSSGGQGAGSYTF
TRBV10-3	TRBJ2-1	CAISEWAVTSSYNEQFF
TRBV7-9	TRBJ2-3	CANSHSRGGRGDTQYF
TRBV23-1	TRBJ2-3	CASSQSIQNRVIDTQYF
TRBV9	TRBJ2-2	CASSARDSPNTGELFF
TRBV6-6	TRBJ2-3	CASSLDIGDTQYF
TRBV12-3/TRBV12-4	TRBJ2-5	CASSSGETKYF
TRBV3-1	TRBJ2-5	CASSPAGKTQYF
TRBV19	TRBJ2-1	CATLRRGPYNEQFF